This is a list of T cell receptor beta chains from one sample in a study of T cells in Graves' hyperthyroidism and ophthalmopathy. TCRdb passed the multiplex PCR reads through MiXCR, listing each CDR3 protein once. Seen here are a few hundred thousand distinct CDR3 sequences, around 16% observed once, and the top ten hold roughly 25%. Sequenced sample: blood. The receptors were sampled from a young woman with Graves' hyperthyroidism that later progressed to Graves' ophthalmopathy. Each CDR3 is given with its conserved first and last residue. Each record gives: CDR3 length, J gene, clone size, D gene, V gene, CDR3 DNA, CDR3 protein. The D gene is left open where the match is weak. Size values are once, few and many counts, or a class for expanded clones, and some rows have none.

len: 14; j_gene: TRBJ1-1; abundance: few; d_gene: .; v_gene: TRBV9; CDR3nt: TGTGCCAGCAGCGAGGACGGTGGGGACACTGAAGCTTTCTTT; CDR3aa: CASSEDGGDTEAFF
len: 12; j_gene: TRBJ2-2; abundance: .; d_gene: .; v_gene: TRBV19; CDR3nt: TGTGCCAGTAGTATAGGAGTGGGGGAGCTGTTTTTT; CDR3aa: CASSIGVGELFF
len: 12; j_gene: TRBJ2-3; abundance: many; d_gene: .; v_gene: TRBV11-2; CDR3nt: TGTGCCAGCAGCTTTGACACAGATACGCAGTATTTT; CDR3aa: CASSFDTDTQYF
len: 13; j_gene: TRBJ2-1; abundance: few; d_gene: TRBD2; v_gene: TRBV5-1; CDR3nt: TGCGCCAGCAGCTTGGCGCGGGGGGATGAGCAGTTCTTC; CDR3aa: CASSLARGDEQFF
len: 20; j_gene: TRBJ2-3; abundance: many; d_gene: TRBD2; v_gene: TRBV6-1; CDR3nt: TGTGCCAGCAGTTCCCGATATCCGGGACTAGCGGGGGGAAGCACAGATACGCAGTATTTT; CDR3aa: CASSSRYPGLAGGSTDTQYF
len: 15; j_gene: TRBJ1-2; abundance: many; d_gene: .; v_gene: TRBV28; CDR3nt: TGTGCCAGCAGCCCTACTAAGACAGGCCCCTATGGCTACACCTTC; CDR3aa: CASSPTKTGPYGYTF
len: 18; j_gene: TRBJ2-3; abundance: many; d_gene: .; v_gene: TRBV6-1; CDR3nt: TGTGCCAGCAGTCCGGACGGGGCGGGTCCGTCTAGCACAGATACGCAGTATTTT; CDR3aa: CASSPDGAGPSSTDTQYF
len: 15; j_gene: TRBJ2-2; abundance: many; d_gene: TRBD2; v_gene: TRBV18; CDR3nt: TGTGCCAGCAGCCCGGGACTAGCAGGCACCGGGGAGCTGTTTTTT; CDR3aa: CASSPGLAGTGELFF
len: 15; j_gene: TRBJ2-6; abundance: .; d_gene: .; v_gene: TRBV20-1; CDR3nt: TGCAGTGCTAGGGGAAGAACTTTGGTGGCCAACGTCCTGACTTTC; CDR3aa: CSARGRTLVANVLTF
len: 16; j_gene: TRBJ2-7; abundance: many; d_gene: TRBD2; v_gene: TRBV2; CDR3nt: TGTGCCAGCAGCCCCTTAGCGGGAGGGGACTCCTACGAGCAGTACTTC; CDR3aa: CASSPLAGGDSYEQYF
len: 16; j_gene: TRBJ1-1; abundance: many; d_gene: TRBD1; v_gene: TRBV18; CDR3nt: TGTGCCAGCTCCCAAAGGGACAGGGGGCCGAAAACTGAAGCTTTCTTT; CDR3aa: CASSQRDRGPKTEAFF
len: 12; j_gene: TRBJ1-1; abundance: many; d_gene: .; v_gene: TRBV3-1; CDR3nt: TGTGCCAGCAGCCACCGGTCCGCTGAAGCTTTCTTT; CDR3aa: CASSHRSAEAFF
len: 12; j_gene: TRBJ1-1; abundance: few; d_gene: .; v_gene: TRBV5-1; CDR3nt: TGCGCCAGCAGCCCAGGGAGCACTGAAGCTTTCTTT; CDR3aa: CASSPGSTEAFF
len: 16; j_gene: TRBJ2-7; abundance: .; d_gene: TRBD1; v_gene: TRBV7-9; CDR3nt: TGTGCCAGCAGCTTAGCTCACCGGACAGGGTACTACGAGCAGTACTTC; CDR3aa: CASSLAHRTGYYEQYF
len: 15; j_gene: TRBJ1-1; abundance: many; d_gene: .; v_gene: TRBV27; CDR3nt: TGTGCCAGCAGTTTGACAGTCCCCATGAACACTGAAGCTTTCTTT; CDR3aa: CASSLTVPMNTEAFF
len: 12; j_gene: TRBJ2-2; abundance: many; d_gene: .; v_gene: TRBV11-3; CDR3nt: TGTGCCAGCAGCCCAGAGGGCGGGGAGCTGTTTTTT; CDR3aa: CASSPEGGELFF